This entry describes one T cell receptor (beta chain). Its antigen remains unknown. Clones were sequenced by immunoSEQ multiplex PCR, and TCRdb holds only the in-frame ones, with some missing. The repertoire holds 1.5 million to 2.5 million clones, with approximately 94% as singletons. This record belongs to a study of shared clonotypes between healthy human individuals. On the study more broadly: The study used three CD4 naive, three CD4 memory, two CD8 naive and one CD8 memory plate per donor.

Findings and caveats of the study: Sorted-subset sequencing, rarefaction showed, was incomplete despite large depth. It was the non-shared clonotypes that had lower generation probabilities than clonotypes shared by all four donors.

CD45RO-negative, CCR7-positively selected cells formed the naive CD8 fraction, excluding terminally differentiated effector memory CD45RA+ cells. The sequenced material came from naive CD8+ T cells sorted from blood. This TCR derives from a man aged 18-30 years in good health.

The CDR3 DNA reads as TGTGCCAGCAGCTTGGGGGGCAGGGAAAGTTCACCCCTCCACTTT. Amino acid sequence: CASSLGGRESSPLHF. V usage is TRBV5-5 and J usage is TRBJ1-6, with D perhaps TRBD1 (5 bases). Trimming stripped 0 bases from V and 9 bases from J, with 13 bases between. Germline lookup yields CDR1 SGHKS and CDR2 YYEKEE (reference sequence). The CDR3 runs 15 residues.